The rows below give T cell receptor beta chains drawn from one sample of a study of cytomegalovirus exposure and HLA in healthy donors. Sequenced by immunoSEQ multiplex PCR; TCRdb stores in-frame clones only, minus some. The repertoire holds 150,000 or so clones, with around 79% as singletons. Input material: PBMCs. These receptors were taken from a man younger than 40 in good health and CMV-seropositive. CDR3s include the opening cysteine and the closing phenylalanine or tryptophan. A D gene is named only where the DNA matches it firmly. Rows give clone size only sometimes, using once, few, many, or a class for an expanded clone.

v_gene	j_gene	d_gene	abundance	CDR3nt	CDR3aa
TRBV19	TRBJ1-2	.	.	TGTGCCAGTAGGACAGCCACCCTATATGGCTACACCTTC	CASRTATLYGYTF
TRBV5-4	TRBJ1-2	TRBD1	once	TGTGCCAGCAGCTTGGATCGTTCAGGGGGCTATGGCTACACCTTC	CASSLDRSGGYGYTF
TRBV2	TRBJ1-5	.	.	TGTGCCAGCACAGCGGTAAGGGAAGGCAATCAGCCCCAGCATTTT	CASTAVREGNQPQHF
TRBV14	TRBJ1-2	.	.	TGTGCCAGCAGCCGGAGGGAGGACTATGGCTACACCTTC	CASSRREDYGYTF
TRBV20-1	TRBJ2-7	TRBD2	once	TGCAGCGGGACTAGCGGGTACGAGCAGTACTTC	CSGTSGYEQYF
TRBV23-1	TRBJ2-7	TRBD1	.	TGCGCCAGCAGTCAATGTGGGGGGACAGGGAGATACGAGCAGTACTTC	CASSQCGGTGRYEQYF
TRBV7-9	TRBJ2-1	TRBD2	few	TGTGCCAGCAGCTTAGCGATTGGCGGGGGTTACAATGAGCAGTTCTTC	CASSLAIGGGYNEQFF
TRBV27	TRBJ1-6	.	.	TGTGCCAGCAGCCTCCAGGGAAGCTCCTATAATTCACCCCTCCACTTT	CASSLQGSSYNSPLHF
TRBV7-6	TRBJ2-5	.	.	TGTGCCAGCAGCTTTTACGGGAGTAAGCAAGAGACCCAGTACTTC	CASSFYGSKQETQYF
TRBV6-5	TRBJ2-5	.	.	TGTGCCAGCAGCTTTAGACGGAGTCAAGAGACCCAGTACTTC	CASSFRRSQETQYF
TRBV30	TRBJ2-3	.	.	TGTGCCTGGACTGCGGGATTCACAGATACGCAGTATTTT	CAWTAGFTDTQYF
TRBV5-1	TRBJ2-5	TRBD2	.	TGCGCCAGCAGCTTGGGGTCTAGCGGGAGGGAGTACCAAGAGACCCAGTACTTC	CASSLGSSGREYQETQYF
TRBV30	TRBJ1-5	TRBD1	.	TGTGCCTGGACCGGGACAGGGTTAAACCAGCCCCAGCATTTT	CAWTGTGLNQPQHF
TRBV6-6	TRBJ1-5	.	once	TGTGCCAGCAGTTACCCGACAGCCGGTGACCAGCCCCAGCATTTT	CASSYPTAGDQPQHF
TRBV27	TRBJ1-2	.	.	TGTGCCAGCAGTTTTGGCACAGGTTATGGCTACACCTTC	CASSFGTGYGYTF
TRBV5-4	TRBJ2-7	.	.	TGTGCCAGCAGTCCTATTGTGGAGGGGTCCTACGAGCAGTACTTC	CASSPIVEGSYEQYF
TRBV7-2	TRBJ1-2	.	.	TGTGCCAGCGAAGGGGCTAACTATGGCTACACCTTC	CASEGANYGYTF
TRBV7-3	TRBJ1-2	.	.	TGTGCCAGCAGCCCTACCCCCACGGCTAACTATGGCTACACCTTC	CASSPTPTANYGYTF
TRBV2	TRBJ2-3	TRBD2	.	TGTGCCAGCATTCAGGGCGGGGGGGCCGTAGTGGATACGCAGTATTTT	CASIQGGGAVVDTQYF
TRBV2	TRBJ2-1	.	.	TGTGCCAGGGGGAGCTCCTACAATGAGCAGTTCTTC	CARGSSYNEQFF
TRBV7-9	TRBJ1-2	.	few	TGTGCCAGCAGCTACAACAGGGTTCTCCGTGGCTACACCTTC	CASSYNRVLRGYTF
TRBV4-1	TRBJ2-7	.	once	TGCGCCAGCAGCCAAGATCCTACCGTATGGGTCGAGGGTTCCTACGAGCAGTACTTC	CASSQDPTVWVEGSYEQYF
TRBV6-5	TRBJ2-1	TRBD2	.	TGTGCCAGCAGTTTAGCGGGAGCGGGCAATGAGCAGTTCTTC	CASSLAGAGNEQFF
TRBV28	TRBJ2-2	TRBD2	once	TGTGCCAGCAGTGGGACTAGCGTTCCTCTCCGGGGCACCGGGGAGCTGTTTTTT	CASSGTSVPLRGTGELFF
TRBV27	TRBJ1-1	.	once	TGTGCCAGCAGTTTCGACAGGATATCTGAAGCTTTCTTT	CASSFDRISEAFF
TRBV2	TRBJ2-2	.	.	TGTGCCAGCAGTCCCCTAGAACAAGCCGGGGAGCTGTTTTTT	CASSPLEQAGELFF
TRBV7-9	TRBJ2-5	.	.	TGTTCCAGCAGCTTATTCCAGGGGCAGCCCTTCGAGGAGACCCAATACTTC	CSSSLFQGQPFEETQYF
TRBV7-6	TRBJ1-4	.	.	TGTGCCAGCAGCTTAGCTGGCCAGGGAAGGGGTGAAAAACTGTTTTTT	CASSLAGQGRGEKLFF
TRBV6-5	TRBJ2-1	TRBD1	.	TGTGCCAGCAGGACGGACAGGGATTACAATGAGCAGTTCTTC	CASRTDRDYNEQFF
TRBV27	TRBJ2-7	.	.	TGTGCCAGCGCCTCCAGCGGGTTTTCCTCCTACGAGCAGTACTTC	CASASSGFSSYEQYF
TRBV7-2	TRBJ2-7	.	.	TGTGCCAGCAGCCTTACTAGAACCGACGAGCAGTACTTC	CASSLTRTDEQYF